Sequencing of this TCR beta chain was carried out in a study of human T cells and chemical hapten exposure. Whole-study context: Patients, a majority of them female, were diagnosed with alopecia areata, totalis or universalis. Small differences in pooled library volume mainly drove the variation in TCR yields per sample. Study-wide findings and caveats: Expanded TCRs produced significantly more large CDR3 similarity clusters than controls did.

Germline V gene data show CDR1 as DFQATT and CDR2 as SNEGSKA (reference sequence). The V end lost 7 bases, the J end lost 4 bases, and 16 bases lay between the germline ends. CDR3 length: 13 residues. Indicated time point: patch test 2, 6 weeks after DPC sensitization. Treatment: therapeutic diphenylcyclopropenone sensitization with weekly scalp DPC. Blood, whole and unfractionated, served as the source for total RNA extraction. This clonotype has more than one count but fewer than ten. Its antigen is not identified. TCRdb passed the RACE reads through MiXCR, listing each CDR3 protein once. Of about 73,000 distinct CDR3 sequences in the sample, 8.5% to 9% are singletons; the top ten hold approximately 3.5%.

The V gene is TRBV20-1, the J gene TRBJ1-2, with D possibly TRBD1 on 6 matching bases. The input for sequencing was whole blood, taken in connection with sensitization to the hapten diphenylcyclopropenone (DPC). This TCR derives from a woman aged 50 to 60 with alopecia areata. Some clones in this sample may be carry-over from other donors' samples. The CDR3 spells CSGDPQGSYGYTF. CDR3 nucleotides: TGCAGTGGCGACCCTCAGGGGTCCTATGGCTACACCTTC.